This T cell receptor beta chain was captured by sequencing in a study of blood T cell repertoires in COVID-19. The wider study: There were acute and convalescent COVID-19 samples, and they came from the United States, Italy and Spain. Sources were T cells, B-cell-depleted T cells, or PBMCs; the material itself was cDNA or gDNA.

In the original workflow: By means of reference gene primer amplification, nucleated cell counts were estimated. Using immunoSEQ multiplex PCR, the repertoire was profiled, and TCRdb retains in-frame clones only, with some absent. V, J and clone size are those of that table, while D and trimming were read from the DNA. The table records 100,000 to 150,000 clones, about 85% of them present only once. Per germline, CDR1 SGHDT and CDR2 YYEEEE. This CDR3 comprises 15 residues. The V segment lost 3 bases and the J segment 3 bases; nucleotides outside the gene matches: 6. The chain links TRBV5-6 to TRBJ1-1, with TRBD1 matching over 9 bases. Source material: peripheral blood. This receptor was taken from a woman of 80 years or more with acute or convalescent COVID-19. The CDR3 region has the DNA TGTGCCAGCAGCTCACCGGGACAGGGAGACACTGAAGCTTTCTTT. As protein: CASSSPGQGDTEAFF.